This entry is about one T cell receptor beta chain. The antigen remains unidentified. The sample is drawn from a study of CD8 T cells in ankylosing spondylitis. The trim removed 6 bases at V and 7 bases at J, leaving 8 bases unmatched. CDR3 length: 14 amino acids. CDR1 and CDR2 from the germline V gene are MNHNS and SASEGT. Study conclusions and caveats: Blood from ankylosing spondylitis patients appeared to carry a characteristic roughly 8-variant TCR beta motif.

TCRdb reprocessed the 5' RACE reads via MiXCR and lists one record per CDR3 protein. The sample comprises roughly 700,000 distinct CDR3 sequences, under 20% of which are singletons, and 15% to 20% rests with the top ten. V usage is TRBV6-1 and J usage is TRBJ2-2; 7 nucleotides align to TRBD1. The clonotype originates from a male donor with ankylosing spondylitis. Sequenced sample: blood, either unsorted or a sorted T cell fraction (not recorded which). The CDR3 protein is CASRTGIQGGELFF. CDR3 nucleotide sequence: TGTGCCAGCAGGACAGGGATCCAAGGCGGGGAGCTGTTTTTT.